These 6 T cell receptor beta chains share one sample of origin, sequenced in a study of blood T cell repertoires in COVID-19. The assay was immunoSEQ multiplex PCR, and TCRdb's table has in-frame clones only and misses some. The sample has 50,000 to 75,000 clones; about 90% are singletons. The sequenced sample was peripheral blood. The receptors derive from a man aged 80 or over in a cohort sampled during active COVID-19.

This chain uses TRBV7-2 with TRBJ2-1, with D tentatively TRBD1 (5 bases). This CDR3 contains 14 residues. The germline CDR1 and CDR2 sequences are SGHTA and FQGNSA. Trimming left V 0 bases short and J 10 bases short, with 13 bases between. The CDR3 here is CASSLAQQVTEQFF. CDR3 bases: TGTGCCAGCAGCTTAGCTCAACAGGTTACGGAGCAGTTCTTC.

The chain couples TRBV19 to TRBJ2-1; a weak D match, TRBD1 (6 bases). Germline CDR1 LNHDA, CDR2 SQIVND (reference sequence). This CDR3 comprises 15 residues. V shed 0 bases and J shed 8 bases, with 14 bases lying between them. The CDR3 DNA is TGTGCCAGTAGTATAGATCAGACAGGTAGCGATGAGCAGTTCTTC. Protein product: CASSIDQTGSDEQFF. The variable domain in full, completed from reference TRBV19 and TRBJ2-1, reads DGGITQSPKYLFRKEGQNVTLSCEQNLNHDAMYWYRQDPGQGLRLIYYSQIVNDFQKGDIAEGYSVSREKKESFPLTVTSAQKNPTAFYLCASSIDQTGSDEQFFGPGTRLTVL.

The V gene is TRBV5-1, the J gene TRBJ2-7; D perhaps matches TRBD1 (6 bases). Trimming shortened V by 4 bases and J by 0 bases, and 14 bases separated the two germline ends. The CDR3 is 15 amino acids. Germline lookup yields CDR1 SGHRS and CDR2 YFSETQ. CDR3 sequence (DNA): TGCGCCAGCAGCCCGGGACACCGTAGCTCCTACGAGCAGTACTTC. This codes for CASSPGHRSSYEQYF.

The sample holds a few counts of this clone. The rearrangement joins TRBV10-3 to TRBJ1-5; D unresolved. CDR1 and CDR2 from the germline V gene are ENHRY and SYGVKD. The CDR3 contains 14 residues. The ends were cut back, 3 bases at V and 5 bases at J, with 11 bases in the middle. For the CDR3, the DNA is TGTGCCATCAGTGAAATAAGTTCGGATCAGCCCCAGCATTTT. The encoded protein is CAISEISSDQPQHF.

The rearrangement joins TRBV19 to TRBJ2-5; D gene uncertain. Germline assignment: CDR1 LNHDA and CDR2 SQIVND (reference sequence). The CDR3 runs to 12 residues. V lost 1 base, J lost 4 bases, and 4 bases lay in between. This CDR3 reads CASSIGAETQYF. CDR3 nucleotide sequence: TGTGCCAGTAGTATAGGGGCAGAGACCCAGTACTTC.

The CDR3 protein is CATSDNYGGGYTF. The CDR3 bases are TGTGCCACCAGTGATAACTACGGGGGTGGCTACACCTTC. This rearrangement joins TRBV24-1 to TRBJ1-2; D may be TRBD1 (5 bases). In germline, CDR1 is KGHDR, CDR2 SFDVKD. The CDR3 totals 13 residues. With 3 bases removed from V and 7 bases from J, the gap between germline ends came to 11 bases.